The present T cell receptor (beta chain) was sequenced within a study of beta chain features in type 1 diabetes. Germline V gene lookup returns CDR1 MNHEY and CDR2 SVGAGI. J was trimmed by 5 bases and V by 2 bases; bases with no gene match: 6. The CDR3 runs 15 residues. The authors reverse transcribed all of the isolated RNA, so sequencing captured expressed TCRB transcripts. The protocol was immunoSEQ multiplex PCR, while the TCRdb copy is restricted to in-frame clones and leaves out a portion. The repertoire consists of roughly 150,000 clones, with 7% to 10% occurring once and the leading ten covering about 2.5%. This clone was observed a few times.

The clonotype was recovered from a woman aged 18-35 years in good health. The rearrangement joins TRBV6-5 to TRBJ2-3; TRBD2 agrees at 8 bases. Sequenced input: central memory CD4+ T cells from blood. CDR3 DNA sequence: TGTGCCAGCAGTTACGGATTAGCGGGGCAAGATACGCAGTATTTT. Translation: CASSYGLAGQDTQYF.